Presented here are 28 T cell receptor beta chains from one specimen sequenced in a study of vaccination effects on CD4 cells after COVID-19. After expansion with viral peptide pools in the ViraFEST assay, antigen-specific CD4+ T cells were sequenced. Culturing for about 10 days preceded CD4+ T cell isolation. Vaccine recipients, nucleocapsid antibody negative, had no prior SARS-CoV-2 infection. Antigen specificity for these receptors is unknown. Assay: immunoSEQ multiplex PCR; the TCRdb copy retains only in-frame clones and omits some. This repertoire shows tens of thousands of clones, 55% to 80% found once; its top ten account for 5%. The sample here was CD4+ T cells from PBMCs cultured with SARS-CoV-2 spike peptides, taken before COVID-19 vaccination. These receptors were taken from a human donor who received a COVID-19 vaccine.

This clone is labeled large. The chain joins TRBV12-3 or TRBV12-4 to TRBJ1-5; D call uncertain. V lost 6 bases to trimming and J lost 5 bases, with 11 bases between them. CDR3 length: 13 amino acids. Here the CDR3 reads CASRRRIDQPQHF. The CDR3 bases are TGTGCCAGCAGGCGACGGATTGATCAGCCCCAGCATTTT.

The CDR3 DNA reads as TGTGCCAGCTCACCACCGGGACTCCGGCAGAACAATGAGCAGTTCTTC. Amino acids: CASSPPGLRQNNEQFF. This rearrangement joins TRBV18 to TRBJ2-1; a weak D match, TRBD2 (6 bases). CDR1 and CDR2 (germline): KGHSH, LQKENI. V lost 0 bases, J lost 5 bases, and 14 bases lay in between. The CDR3 spans 16 residues.

This chain joins TRBV5-1 and TRBJ1-2, with 11 bases that match TRBD1. CDR3 length equals 15 residues. V shed 4 bases, J shed 5 bases, and the junction held 7 bases outside the gene matches. The V gene's germline CDR1 is SGHRS and CDR2 YFSETQ. The CDR3, as DNA: TGCGCCAGCAGCAATCGGACAGGGGGCGCTTATGGCTACACCTTC. Protein product: CASSNRTGGAYGYTF.

The chain uses TRBV2 and TRBJ2-1; D is ambiguous. CDR3 length: 11 residues. The V end lost 3 bases, the J end lost 13 bases, and 10 bases lay between the germline ends. Germline V lookup: CDR1 SNHLY, CDR2 FYNNEI. The CDR3 nucleotides are TGTGCCAGCAGTGATGGATCGATTCAGTTCTTC. This gives the protein CASSDGSIQFF.

This chain uses TRBV6-2 or TRBV6-3 with TRBJ2-5; tentative D call: TRBD2 (7 bases). The CDR3 is made up of 15 amino acids. Germline V gives CDR1 MNHEY, CDR2 SVGEGT. Trimming took off 5 bases at V and 5 bases at J, with 18 bases between the two ends. Here the CDR3 DNA reads TGTGCCAGCAGTCCGCGCAAGGGGGGGCCGGAGACCCAGTACTTC. Protein sequence: CASSPRKGGPETQYF.

The rearrangement uses TRBV5-1 and TRBJ2-2, with 8 bases matching TRBD2. The CDR3 extends over 15 amino acids. J gave up 5 bases and V 4 bases, and 7 bases lay outside the gene matches. CDR1 and CDR2 (germline): SGHRS, YFSETQ. The CDR3 DNA follows: TGCGCCAGCAGCCTAAGCGGGAGAGAAACCGGGGAGCTGTTTTTT. This codes for CASSLSGRETGELFF.

The rearrangement links TRBV19 to TRBJ2-1; D remains ambiguous. The CDR3 has 14 amino acids. The V end lost 4 bases, the J end lost 2 bases, and 9 bases lay between the germline ends. Germline CDR1 LNHDA, CDR2 SQIVND (reference sequence). The CDR3 here is CASSSDRTYNEQFF. The CDR3 nucleotides are TGTGCCAGTAGTAGCGATAGGACCTACAATGAGCAGTTCTTC.

V and J are TRBV2 and TRBJ2-3; weak D call: TRBD1 (6 bases). V shed 5 bases and J shed 3 bases, with 15 bases lying between them. Germline assignment: CDR1 SNHLY and CDR2 FYNNEI. The CDR3 loop spans 15 amino acids. This chain's CDR3 is CASSPMGARTDTQYF. CDR3 in DNA: TGTGCCAGCAGTCCGATGGGGGCTAGAACAGATACGCAGTATTTT.

The CDR3 region has the DNA TGTGCCAGCAGCCAAGCGGGGGGCGGGTTCCAGCAGTACTTC. This codes for CASSQAGGGFQQYF. V usage is TRBV4-2 and J usage is TRBJ2-7; D is possibly TRBD2 (7 bases). CDR3 length equals 14 residues. Germline V CDR1 and CDR2: LGHNA, YNFKEQ. The V gene lost 1 base and the J gene lost 8 bases, with 15 bases spanning the gap.

This clone appeared a few times. V and J are TRBV7-9 and TRBJ1-1; D is uncertain. This CDR3 spans 16 amino acids. Germline values: CDR1 SEHNR, CDR2 FQNEAQ (reference sequence). V lost 4 bases to trimming and J lost 1 base, with 16 bases between them. The CDR3 DNA sequence: TGTGCCAGCAGCTCGGGGAGTACTATATCGAACACTGAAGCTTTCTTT. Translating gives CASSSGSTISNTEAFF. The whole variable domain, remainder taken from reference TRBV7-9 and TRBJ1-1, is DTGVSQNPRHKITKRGQNVTFRCDPISEHNRLYWYRQTLGQGPEFLTYFQNEAQLEKSRLLSDRFSAERPKGSFSTLEIQRTEQGDSAMYLCASSSGSTISNTEAFFGQGTRLTVV.

The chain recombines TRBV7-2 with TRBJ1-1; tentatively, D is TRBD1 (6 bases). Trimming removed 5 bases from V and 4 bases from J, with 14 bases in between. The CDR3 loop spans 14 amino acids. Per germline, CDR1 SGHTA and CDR2 FQGNSA. CDR3 in DNA: TGTGCCAGCAGCATCAGGGGCTACGGCACTGAAGCTTTCTTT. This sequence encodes CASSIRGYGTEAFF.

The chain uses TRBV11-3 and TRBJ2-1; D is uncertain. Deletions cut 1 base from V and 6 bases from J, with 4 bases between. The CDR3 covers 12 residues. Germline V CDR1 and CDR2: SGHNT, YENEEA. The CDR3 loop reads CASSLGRNEQFF. The CDR3 DNA is TGTGCCAGCAGCTTAGGTCGCAATGAGCAGTTCTTC.

The chain couples TRBV6-6 to TRBJ2-1; 12 bases align to TRBD1. V dropped 6 bases and J dropped 12; count of bases not matched to a gene: 9. Germline lookup yields CDR1 MNHNY and CDR2 SVGAGI (reference sequence). This CDR3 comprises 14 residues. The CDR3 nucleotides read TGTGCCAGCAGCACCGGGACAGGGGGCACTTGGCAGTTCTTC. As protein: CASSTGTGGTWQFF.

The V call is TRBV6-5, the J call TRBJ1-2; possible D gene TRBD1, 5 bases. V lost 0 bases and J lost 6, with 11 bases in between. CDR1 MNHEY and CDR2 SVGAGI come from the germline V gene. The CDR3 has 14 amino acids. The CDR3 spells CASSYSGLVDGYTF. CDR3 nucleotide sequence: TGTGCCAGCAGTTACTCGGGACTTGTGGATGGCTACACCTTC.

The chain has TRBV13 and TRBJ2-3; D unclear. Germline CDR1 and CDR2: PRHDT and FYEKMQ (reference sequence). Between the trimmed V and J ends, which lost 7 bases and 0 bases, there was a span of 11 bases. The CDR3 sequence is 14 residues long. The CDR3 here is CASIGSGSTDTQYF. The CDR3 nucleotides read TGTGCCAGCATTGGGTCTGGGAGCACAGATACGCAGTATTTT.

Only a few counts were recorded for this clone. This chain links TRBV19 with TRBJ2-4; D might be TRBD2 (5 bases). Germline CDR1 is LNHDA and CDR2 is SQIVND (reference sequence). V lost 3 bases and J lost 1, with 7 bases in between. CDR3 length equals 14 residues. The CDR3 spells CASSIGGAKNIQYF. DNA of the CDR3: TGTGCCAGTAGTATCGGCGGGGCCAAAAACATTCAGTACTTC.

The chain combines TRBV2 with TRBJ1-2; 8 bases match TRBD1. J gave up 5 bases and V 6 bases, and 14 bases lay outside the gene matches. There are 16 residues in the CDR3. The germline CDR1 and CDR2 sequences are SNHLY and FYNNEI. DNA of the CDR3: TGTGCCAGCAGGAAGGACAGGGCCCGTACCAATTATGGCTACACCTTC. As protein: CASRKDRARTNYGYTF.

The chain links TRBV21-1 to TRBJ2-1; whether TRBD2, the table's D call, matches the DNA was not checked. TRBV21-1 is annotated as a pseudogene. The CDR3 length is 13 residues. The CDR3 loop reads CASSNCPGLGQFF. The CDR3 nucleotides are TGTGCCAGCAGCAATTGCCCGGGATTGGGGCAGTTCTTC.

The chain uses TRBV19 and TRBJ2-1; a weak D match, TRBD2 (5 bases). The CDR3 is made up of 20 amino acids. Per the germline V gene, CDR1 is LNHDA and CDR2 is SQIVND (reference sequence). Trimming shortened V by 3 bases and J by 0 bases, and 24 bases separated the two germline ends. The CDR3 sequence: CASSIIGGASTIASYNEQFF. CDR3 in DNA: TGTGCCAGTAGTATTATAGGAGGAGCGTCGACTATAGCCTCCTACAATGAGCAGTTCTTC.

The gene calls are TRBV7-9 and TRBJ2-7; 10 bases are a match to TRBD2. Germline V gene lookup returns CDR1 SEHNR and CDR2 FQNEAQ (reference sequence). Trimming removed 5 bases from V and 4 bases from J; junction bases left unmatched: 11. This CDR3 region has 16 residues. The CDR3 region is CASSPGASGGSYEQYF. CDR3 sequence (DNA): TGTGCCAGCAGCCCGGGGGCTAGCGGGGGTTCATACGAGCAGTACTTC.

This clone occurred a few times. The chain combines TRBV3-1 (or the pseudogene TRBV3-2) with TRBJ1-2, with no clear D. The CDR3 sequence is 11 residues long. Germline V lookup: CDR1 LGHDT, CDR2 YNNKEL (reference sequence). Trimming left V 2 bases short and J 10 bases short, with 8 bases between. CDR3: CASSQFEAYTF. The CDR3 DNA reads TGTGCCAGCAGCCAATTTGAAGCCTACACCTTC.

The V gene is TRBV29-1, the J gene TRBJ1-2, with D possibly TRBD1 on 6 matching bases. Germline CDR1 is SQVTM and CDR2 is ANQGSEA. The V end lost 7 bases, the J end lost 5 bases, and 11 bases lay between the germline ends. CDR3 length: 11 amino acids. The CDR3 DNA reads as TGCAGCGCCGCGACAGGTTATGGCTACACCTTC. Protein sequence: CSAATGYGYTF.

The V and J genes are TRBV5-1 and TRBJ1-1; 9 bases are a match to TRBD1. CDR3 size: 14 residues. Trimming took 3 bases from V and 2 from J; bases not matched to a gene: 2. CDR1 is SGHRS, CDR2 YFSETQ, per germline. CDR3 DNA sequence: TGCGCCAGCAGCTGGGACAGGGCAAACACTGAAGCTTTCTTT. It translates to CASSWDRANTEAFF.

This clone was counted between two and nine times. The rearrangement uses TRBV12-3 or TRBV12-4 and TRBJ1-5; no firm D call. This CDR3 region has 11 residues. The V and J ends lost 3 bases and 9 bases respectively, with 6 bases between them. Written as DNA, the CDR3 is TGTGCCAGCAGTTTTGCAGGGCCCCAGCATTTT. Amino acid sequence: CASSFAGPQHF.

The chain is built from TRBV6-1 and TRBJ1-4; D unresolved. This CDR3 contains 15 residues. V shed 2 bases and J shed 9 bases, with 16 bases lying between them. The germline gives CDR1 MNHNS, CDR2 SASEGT. The CDR3 bases are TGTGCCAGCAGTGAATTCGGACCTCTCAGACAAAAACTGTTTTTT. Translating gives CASSEFGPLRQKLFF.

This clone showed up just once. The chain joins TRBV29-1 to TRBJ2-7; TRBD1 aligns across 9 bases. The CDR3 is 16 residues long. J was trimmed by 7 bases and V by 4 bases; bases with no gene match: 17. CDR1 is SQVTM, CDR2 ANQGSEA, per germline. The CDR3 DNA follows: TGCAGCGTTGGTTTAAGAGGGGGACAGGGAAATAGTGAGCAGTACTTC. It encodes CSVGLRGGQGNSEQYF.

The gene calls are TRBV3-1 (or the pseudogene TRBV3-2) and TRBJ1-2; D unresolved. This CDR3 is built from 15 residues. V gave up 0 bases and J gave up 8 bases, with 16 bases separating them. Germline CDR1 is LGHDT and CDR2 is YNNKEL (reference sequence). CDR3 in DNA: TGTGCCAGCAGCCAAGAACCTCCGCAGGCCGGGGGCTACACCTTC. It is translated as CASSQEPPQAGGYTF.

The rearrangement links TRBV5-1 to TRBJ2-1, with 10 bases that match TRBD2. CDR1 SGHRS and CDR2 YFSETQ come from the germline V gene. Trimming cost V 3 bases and J 9 bases; bases outside gene matches: 0. The CDR3 consists of 12 residues. CDR3: CASSSSGGEQFF. The DNA for the CDR3 is TGCGCCAGCAGCTCTAGCGGGGGTGAGCAGTTCTTC. Supplemented by reference TRBV5-1 and TRBJ2-1, the full variable domain reads KAGVTQTPRYLIKTRGQQVTLSCSPISGHRSVSWYQQTPGQGLQFLFEYFSETQRNKGNFPGRFSGRQFSNSRSEMNVSTLELGDSALYLCASSSSGGEQFFGPGTRLTVL.